These 30 T cell receptor beta chains were all obtained from the same sample, sequenced in a study of blood T cell repertoires in COVID-19. Data came from immunoSEQ multiplex PCR; TCRdb stores just in-frame clones and leaves some out. The sample shows under 300,000 clones, 70% to 90% of them seen only once. The sample was peripheral blood. Receptors originate from a woman in her 70s with COVID-19, enrolled during active disease.

Here the CDR3 DNA reads TGTGCCAGCAGTTTGCGGCGGGGGGGCTACACCTTC. Protein: CASSLRRGGYTF. V and J are TRBV12-3 or TRBV12-4 and TRBJ1-2; D may be TRBD1 (5 bases). V lost 3 bases, J lost 8 bases, and 10 bases lay in between. CDR3 length: 12 amino acids.

The chain links TRBV6-1 to TRBJ2-7, with 8 positions matching TRBD2. The CDR3 loop spans 17 amino acids. The trim removed 2 bases at V and 5 bases at J, leaving 14 bases unmatched. From germline, CDR1 is MNHNS and CDR2 SASEGT. CDR3 DNA: TGTGCCAGCAGTGAACCGGCGGGGGGTCGTGGTTCGGACGAGCAGTACTTC. Its protein product is CASSEPAGGRGSDEQYF.

The V and J genes are TRBV9 and TRBJ1-5; D uncertain. Deletions cut 2 bases from V and 7 bases from J, with 16 bases between. Germline V gene data show CDR1 as SGDLS and CDR2 as YYNGEE. This CDR3 is built from 15 residues. This CDR3 is CASSVDEGIGQPQHF. As DNA, the CDR3 is TGTGCCAGCAGCGTGGACGAGGGAATCGGGCAGCCCCAGCATTTT.

V and J are TRBV29-1 and TRBJ2-7; D not certain. The V end lost 4 bases, the J end lost 0 bases, and 10 bases lay between the germline ends. This CDR3 has 13 amino acids. Germline V gene lookup returns CDR1 SQVTM and CDR2 ANQGSEA. In nucleotides, the CDR3 is TGCAGCGTTGCCACAGCTATCTCCTACGAGCAGTACTTC. Protein: CSVATAISYEQYF.

The J gene is TRBJ2-3, the V gene TRBV7-9, with 7 bases aligning to TRBD2. CDR3 length: 15 residues. The germline gives CDR1 SEHNR, CDR2 FQNEAQ (reference sequence). V lost 1 base, J lost 2 bases, and 3 bases stayed unmatched. The CDR3: CASSLVGGFTDTQYF. Written as DNA, the CDR3 is TGTGCCAGCAGCTTAGTCGGGGGGTTCACAGATACGCAGTATTTT.

V gene TRBV6-2 or TRBV6-3 combines with J gene TRBJ2-1; TRBD2 is a possible D gene (6 bases). Germline V gene data show CDR1 as MNHEY and CDR2 as SVGEGT. V was pared by 0 bases and J by 5 bases, with 14 bases between. This CDR3 is 16 amino acids long. The CDR3 DNA is TGTGCCAGCAGTTACTCATTCGCGGGGCCGCACAATGAGCAGTTCTTC. Its protein is CASSYSFAGPHNEQFF.

Note on this clone: Sequence at one end of the junction differs from germline and may be a read error. The chain couples TRBV12-3 or TRBV12-4 to TRBJ2-5, with TRBD2 identical over 14 bases. The CDR3 has 12 residues. The chain's CDR3 is CASSLGLAGVHF. Here the CDR3 DNA reads TGTGCCAGCAGTTTGGGACTAGCGGGGGTCCACTTC.

This clone appeared a single time. The V and J genes are TRBV29-1 and TRBJ2-3; D possibly corresponds to TRBD1 (5 bases). The CDR3 runs to 12 residues. V lost 6 bases to trimming and J lost 11 bases, with 18 bases between them. Germline lookup yields CDR1 SQVTM and CDR2 ANQGSEA. The CDR3 is CSVVTTETEQYF. CDR3 nucleotide sequence: TGCAGCGTCGTCACGACAGAGACTGAGCAGTATTTT.

V and J are TRBV24-1 and TRBJ2-5, with D maybe TRBD1 (6 bases). The CDR3 loop spans 17 amino acids. V was trimmed by 3 bases and J by 3 bases, leaving 19 bases between them. Germline V gene lookup returns CDR1 KGHDR and CDR2 SFDVKD. CDR3 amino acids: CATSDPGLGGTKETQYF. In DNA, the CDR3 is TGTGCCACCAGTGATCCCGGTCTCGGTGGGACAAAAGAGACCCAGTACTTC.

Note on this clone: Additional DNA sequences in this sample encode the identical CDR3. The rearrangement joins TRBV5-6 to TRBJ1-1; D gene ambiguous. CDR3 size: 11 residues. Trimming cost V 3 bases and J 5 bases, with 5 bases left between them. The germline V gene has CDR1 SGHDT and CDR2 YYEEEE. The CDR3 is CASSSQTEAFF. DNA for the CDR3: TGTGCCAGCAGCTCCCAAACTGAAGCTTTCTTT. The full variable domain, its missing parts supplied by reference TRBV5-6 and TRBJ1-1, is DAGVTQSPTHLIKTRGQQVTLRCSPKSGHDTVSWYQQALGQGPQFIFQYYEEEERQRGNFPDRFSGHQFPNYSSELNVNALLLGDSALYLCASSSQTEAFFGQGTRLTVV.

The genes are TRBV13 and TRBJ1-2; a weak D match, TRBD1 (5 bases). There are 14 residues in the CDR3. Germline values: CDR1 PRHDT, CDR2 FYEKMQ (reference sequence). Trimming cost V 0 bases and J 7 bases, with 12 bases left between them. The CDR3 DNA reads TGTGCCAGCAGCTTAGGCAAAGGGGAAAGTGGCTACACCTTC. Amino acid sequence: CASSLGKGESGYTF.

The CDR3 DNA reads TGTGCCAGCAGCGCTCCGGGGGGGGGCACAGATACGCAGTATTTT. Translating gives CASSAPGGGTDTQYF. The V and J genes are TRBV7-9 and TRBJ2-3; TRBD2 matches at 8 bases. CDR1 and CDR2 (germline): SEHNR, FQNEAQ (reference sequence). The V and J ends lost 5 bases and 1 base, in that order; junction bases with no gene match: 5. The CDR3 loop spans 15 amino acids.

The chain recombines TRBV27 with TRBJ2-7; TRBD2 matches 8 bases. Losses at the gene ends were 0 bases for V and 2 bases for J; bases not matched to a gene: 3. Germline V gene data show CDR1 as MNHEY and CDR2 as SMNVEV (reference sequence). The CDR3 totals 15 residues. The CDR3 sequence is CASSLSAGLAYEQYF. CDR3 sequence (DNA): TGTGCCAGCAGTTTATCGGCGGGACTAGCCTACGAGCAGTACTTC.

This sequence joins TRBV30 and TRBJ1-2, with 9 bases that match TRBD1. CDR3 length: 15 amino acids. Germline V gene lookup returns CDR1 GTSNPN and CDR2 SVGIG (reference sequence). V dropped 1 base and J dropped 4; count of bases not matched to a gene: 7. CDR3 protein: CAWSAWDRVGYGYTF. The DNA of the CDR3 is TGTGCCTGGAGTGCCTGGGACAGGGTTGGCTATGGCTACACCTTC.

V is TRBV27 and J is TRBJ1-6; TRBD1 matches at 8 bases. V shed 1 base, J shed 7 bases, and the junction held 12 bases outside the gene matches. CDR1 and CDR2 (germline): MNHEY, SMNVEV (reference sequence). The CDR3 covers 18 residues. The CDR3 sequence is CASSLWQGARLANSPLHF. The DNA of the CDR3 is TGTGCCAGCAGTTTATGGCAGGGGGCCCGACTGGCCAATTCACCCCTCCACTTT.

The chain couples TRBV30 to TRBJ2-2; 9 bases are a match to TRBD1. From germline, CDR1 is GTSNPN and CDR2 SVGIG (reference sequence). The CDR3 consists of 15 residues. Losses at the gene ends were 2 bases for V and 3 bases for J; bases not matched to a gene: 4. The CDR3 sequence: CAWSSGDRDTGELFF. The CDR3 region has the DNA TGTGCCTGGAGTAGTGGGGACAGGGACACCGGGGAGCTGTTTTTT.

The rearrangement joins TRBV27 to TRBJ2-3, with D unclear. The CDR3 runs 14 residues. The germline V gene has CDR1 MNHEY and CDR2 SMNVEV (reference sequence). Trimming left V 2 bases short and J 2 bases short, with 8 bases between. The CDR3 reads CASSLGLDTDTQYF. In nucleotides, the CDR3 is TGTGCCAGCAGTTTAGGCCTAGACACAGATACGCAGTATTTT.

This clone was seen a handful of times. This chain uses TRBV9 with TRBJ2-7; TRBD1 matches at 7 bases. The germline CDR1 and CDR2 sequences are SGDLS and YYNGEE. Trimming at V came to 2 bases and at J to 5 bases, leaving 10 bases not matched to a gene. This CDR3 spans 15 amino acids. The CDR3 is CASSVTGTASNEQYF. For the CDR3, the DNA is TGTGCCAGCAGCGTGACCGGGACAGCCAGTAACGAGCAGTACTTC.

J is TRBJ2-7 and V is TRBV5-4, with TRBD2 matching over 12 bases. Unmatched junction bases numbered 5, after V lost 0 bases and J lost 4 bases. Germline V gives CDR1 SGHNT, CDR2 YYREEE (reference sequence). CDR3 length: 16 amino acids. The CDR3 sequence: CASSLAASGGVYEQYF. CDR3 DNA sequence: TGTGCCAGCAGCTTGGCCGCTAGCGGGGGGGTTTACGAGCAGTACTTC.

V and J are TRBV3-1 (or the pseudogene TRBV3-2) and TRBJ2-2, with D tentatively TRBD1 (6 bases). CDR3 size: 15 residues. CDR1 and CDR2 from the germline V gene are LGHDT and YNNKEL (reference sequence). The V end lost 4 bases, the J end lost 0 bases, and 9 bases lay between the germline ends. CDR3 residues: CASSLDRSNTGELFF. DNA for the CDR3: TGTGCCAGCAGCCTTGACAGGTCGAACACCGGGGAGCTGTTTTTT.

This sequence joins TRBV6-4 and TRBJ2-3; D gene unclear. This CDR3 is built from 13 residues. Germline V gene data show CDR1 as MRHNA and CDR2 as SNTAGT. The ends were cut back, 5 bases at V and 0 bases at J, with 6 bases in the middle. CDR3 amino acids: CASSQESTDTQYF. The CDR3 region has the DNA TGTGCCAGCAGTCAAGAGAGCACAGATACGCAGTATTTT.

The chain carries TRBV6-6 and TRBJ1-3; D is ambiguous. CDR3 length equals 15 residues. Germline V lookup: CDR1 MNHNY, CDR2 SVGAGI (reference sequence). Trimming took 5 bases from V and 4 from J, leaving 15 bases between them. The CDR3 spells CASSITGNRGNTIYF. In DNA, the CDR3 is TGTGCCAGCAGTATCACCGGGAACCGAGGAAACACCATATATTTT.

The chain combines TRBV6-2 or TRBV6-3 with TRBJ1-6, with a weak D call TRBD1 (6 bases). This CDR3 contains 17 residues. V gave up 0 bases and J gave up 5 bases, with 14 bases separating them. Per germline, CDR1 MNHEY and CDR2 SVGEGT. The CDR3: CASSYSSGTFDNSPLHF. The CDR3 bases are TGTGCCAGCAGTTACTCGTCCGGGACATTCGATAATTCACCCCTCCACTTT.

The V call is TRBV5-1, the J call TRBJ2-3; 10 positions agree with TRBD2. The CDR3 is 14 residues long. CDR1 is SGHRS and CDR2 is YFSETQ in the germline V gene. With V trimmed by 5 bases and J by 5 bases, 5 bases remained unmatched. CDR3 loop: CASSAAGGLDTQYF. The DNA for the CDR3 is TGCGCCAGCAGTGCAGCGGGGGGGTTAGATACGCAGTATTTT. Variable domain in full (rest from reference TRBV5-1 and TRBJ2-3): KAGVTQTPRYLIKTRGQQVTLSCSPISGHRSVSWYQQTPGQGLQFLFEYFSETQRNKGNFPGRFSGRQFSNSRSEMNVSTLELGDSALYLCASSAAGGLDTQYFGPGTRLTVL.

Details on this clone: Within the sample, other DNA sequences also encode this same CDR3. V and J are TRBV15 and TRBJ1-5; D possibly corresponds to TRBD1 (6 bases). CDR3 length equals 14 residues. Per germline, CDR1 LNHNV and CDR2 YYDKDF (reference sequence). V lost 0 bases and J 5 bases, leaving 8 bases between the germline ends. CDR3 in amino acids: CATSRDRGDQPQHF. The CDR3 DNA reads as TGTGCCACCAGCAGAGACAGGGGCGATCAGCCCCAGCATTTT.

The gene calls are TRBV27 and TRBJ2-7, with 8 nucleotides matching TRBD1. V lost 1 base, J lost 6 bases, and 5 bases stayed unmatched. Germline CDR1 reads MNHEY; CDR2 reads SMNVEV (reference sequence). The CDR3 covers 14 residues. CDR3 DNA sequence: TGTGCCAGCAGTTTATACAGGGGGTACACCGAGCAGTACTTC. Translating gives CASSLYRGYTEQYF.

This chain connects TRBV7-2 to TRBJ1-2; D ambiguous. The germline V and J ends were trimmed by 4 bases and 0 bases, with 6 bases remaining between them. The CDR3 runs to 13 residues. The V gene's germline CDR1 is SGHTA and CDR2 FQGNSA. In DNA form, the CDR3 reads TGTGCCAGCAGCTCCACAGCTAACTATGGCTACACCTTC. This sequence encodes CASSSTANYGYTF.

This clone came up a few times. The chain has TRBV24-1 and TRBJ2-3; D is ambiguous. With 4 bases removed from V and 3 bases from J, the gap between germline ends came to 4 bases. The CDR3 has 12 residues. Germline lookup yields CDR1 KGHDR and CDR2 SFDVKD. This CDR3 reads CATSDPTDTQYF. For the CDR3, the DNA is TGTGCCACCAGTGACCCAACAGATACGCAGTATTTT.

The chain employs TRBV18 and TRBJ2-7, with 8 bases that match TRBD1. CDR3 length: 13 amino acids. Germline lookup yields CDR1 KGHSH and CDR2 LQKENI. Germline trimming cut 4 bases from V and 6 bases from J; bases unmatched to any gene: 5. Here the CDR3 DNA reads TGTGCCAGCTCACGAGACAGGGGAGGCGAGCAGTACTTC. Protein sequence: CASSRDRGGEQYF.

V and J are TRBV24-1 and TRBJ2-5, with 12 bases identical to TRBD2. The trim removed 3 bases at V and 2 bases at J, leaving 3 bases unmatched. The CDR3 is 16 amino acids. Germline CDR1 is KGHDR and CDR2 is SFDVKD. The CDR3 here is CATSDPGLAGQETQYF. The CDR3 DNA is TGTGCCACCAGTGATCCTGGACTAGCGGGGCAAGAGACCCAGTACTTC.